This T cell receptor beta chain is drawn from a study of cytomegalovirus exposure and HLA in healthy donors. The V and J ends lost 6 bases and 4 bases respectively, with 15 bases between them. Germline V gene data show CDR1 as SGHAT and CDR2 as FQNNGV. The CDR3 has 14 residues. The PCR used 60 Vbeta and 13 Jbeta primers. The assay was immunoSEQ multiplex PCR, and TCRdb's table has in-frame clones only and misses some. The table lists over 95,000 clones, 77% of them singletons. Worth noting for this clone: Its antigen is unknown.

Overall study results and limits: Some V segments could not be told apart, so they were left out, TRBV6-2 and TRBV6-3 among them. In a later analysis, a genetic analysis reported fewer productive-TCR N-insertions in an Asian-associated ancestry cluster than the cohort average.

This rearrangement joins TRBV11-2 to TRBJ1-1, with D perhaps matching TRBD1 (5 bases). This sequence was found in a man aged 35-49 years in good health and CMV-seropositive. The sequenced sample consisted of PBMCs. The CDR3 DNA reads as TGTGCCAGCAGGGTACAGGCGGGAGGCACTGAAGCTTTCTTT. Protein sequence: CASRVQAGGTEAFF. Together with reference TRBV11-2 and TRBJ1-1, the CDR3 gives the full variable domain: EAGVAQSPRYKIIEKRQSVAFWCNPISGHATLYWYQQILGQGPKLLIQFQNNGVVDDSQLPKDRFSAERLKGVDSTLKIQPAKLEDSAVYLCASRVQAGGTEAFFGQGTRLTVV.